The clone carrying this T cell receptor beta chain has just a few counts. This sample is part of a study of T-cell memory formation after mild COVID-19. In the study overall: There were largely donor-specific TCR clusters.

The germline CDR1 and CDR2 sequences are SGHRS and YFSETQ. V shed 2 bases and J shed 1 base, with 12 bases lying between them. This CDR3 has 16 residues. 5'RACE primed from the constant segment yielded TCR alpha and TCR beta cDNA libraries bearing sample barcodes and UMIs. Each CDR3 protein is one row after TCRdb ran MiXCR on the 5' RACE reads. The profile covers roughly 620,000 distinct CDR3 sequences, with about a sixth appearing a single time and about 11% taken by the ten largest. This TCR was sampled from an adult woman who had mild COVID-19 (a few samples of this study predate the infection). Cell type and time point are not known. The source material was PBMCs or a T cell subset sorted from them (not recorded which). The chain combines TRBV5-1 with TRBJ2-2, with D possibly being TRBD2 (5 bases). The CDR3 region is CASSLPGAGNTGELFF. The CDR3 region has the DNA TGCGCCAGCAGCTTACCGGGCGCGGGGAACACCGGGGAGCTGTTTTTT.